The sequence of this TCR beta chain was determined in a study of T cell repertoires in cytomegalovirus infection. At the level of the study: CMV infection together with matching HLA type was indicated by public TCR beta signatures.

Unmatched junction bases numbered 5, after V lost 0 bases and J lost 5 bases. Germline assignment: CDR1 SGHDT and CDR2 YYEEEE. The CDR3 length is 14 residues. MiXCR, applied by TCRdb to the reads, yields one record per CDR3 protein. The repertoire consists of roughly 500,000 distinct CDR3 sequences, with 15% to 20% occurring once and the leading ten covering about 24%. The chain couples TRBV5-6 to TRBJ2-7; 7 positions match TRBD2. Specimen: CD8+ T cells from PBMCs. The source is a human donor in good health (CMV status not recorded). Some clones in this sample may be carry-over from other donors' samples. The CDR3, as DNA: TGTGCCAGCAGCTTGGGACTAGCAGTCCACGAGCAGTACTTC. Translated: CASSLGLAVHEQYF.